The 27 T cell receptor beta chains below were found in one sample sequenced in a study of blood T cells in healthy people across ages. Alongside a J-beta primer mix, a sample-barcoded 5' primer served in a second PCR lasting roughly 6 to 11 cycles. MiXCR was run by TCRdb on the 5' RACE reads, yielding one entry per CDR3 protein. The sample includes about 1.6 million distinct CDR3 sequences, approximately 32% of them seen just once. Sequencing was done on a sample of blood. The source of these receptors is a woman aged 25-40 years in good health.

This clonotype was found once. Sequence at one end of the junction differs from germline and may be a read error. CDR3 region: CAGSFGTSGEETQYF. CDR3 in DNA: TGTGCCGGCAGCTTCGGGACTAGCGGCGAGGAGACCCAGTACTTC. This sequence joins TRBV11-2 and TRBJ2-5; 11 positions match TRBD2. CDR3 length: 15 amino acids. Germline-derived CDR1 and CDR2 are SGHAT and FQNNGV.

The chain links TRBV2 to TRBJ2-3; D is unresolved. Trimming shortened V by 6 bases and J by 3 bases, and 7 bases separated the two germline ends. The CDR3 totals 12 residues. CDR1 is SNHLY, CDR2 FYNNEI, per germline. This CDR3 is CASREMTDTQYF. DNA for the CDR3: TGTGCCAGCAGGGAAATGACAGATACGCAGTATTTT.

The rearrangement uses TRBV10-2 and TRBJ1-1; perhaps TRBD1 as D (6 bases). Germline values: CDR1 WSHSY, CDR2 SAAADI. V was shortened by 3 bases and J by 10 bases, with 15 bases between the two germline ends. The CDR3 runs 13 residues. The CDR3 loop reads CASSDRQVRGAFF. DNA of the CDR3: TGCGCCAGCAGTGATCGACAGGTCAGAGGAGCTTTCTTT.

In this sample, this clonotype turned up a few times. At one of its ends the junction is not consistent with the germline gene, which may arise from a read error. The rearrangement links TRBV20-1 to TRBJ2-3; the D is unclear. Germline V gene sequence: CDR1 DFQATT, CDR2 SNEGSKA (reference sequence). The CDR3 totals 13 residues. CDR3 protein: CSVRRATTDTQYF. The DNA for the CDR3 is TGCAGTGTTAGACGGGCCACCACAGATACGCAGTATTTT.

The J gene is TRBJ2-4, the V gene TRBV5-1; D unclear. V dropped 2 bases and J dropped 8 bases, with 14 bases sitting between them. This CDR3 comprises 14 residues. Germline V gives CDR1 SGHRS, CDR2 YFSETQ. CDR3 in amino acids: CASSLGLVRDIQYF. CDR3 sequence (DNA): TGCGCCAGCAGCTTAGGGTTGGTCCGCGACATTCAGTACTTC. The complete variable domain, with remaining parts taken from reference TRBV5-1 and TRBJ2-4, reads KAGVTQTPRYLIKTRGQQVTLSCSPISGHRSVSWYQQTPGQGLQFLFEYFSETQRNKGNFPGRFSGRQFSNSRSEMNVSTLELGDSALYLCASSLGLVRDIQYFGAGTRLSVL.

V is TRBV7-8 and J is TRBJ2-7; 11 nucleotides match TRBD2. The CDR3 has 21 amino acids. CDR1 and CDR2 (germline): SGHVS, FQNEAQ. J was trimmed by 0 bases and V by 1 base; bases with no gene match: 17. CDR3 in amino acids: CASSLGGPGLAAHWSSYEQYF. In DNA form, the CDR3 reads TGTGCCAGCAGCTTAGGGGGACCGGGACTAGCGGCCCACTGGAGCTCCTACGAGCAGTACTTC.

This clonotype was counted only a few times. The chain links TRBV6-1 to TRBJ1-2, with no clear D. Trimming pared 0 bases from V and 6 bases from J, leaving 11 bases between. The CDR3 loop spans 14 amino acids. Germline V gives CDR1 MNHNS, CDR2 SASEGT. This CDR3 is CASSEAGRGHGYTF. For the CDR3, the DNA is TGTGCCAGCAGTGAAGCGGGCCGGGGTCATGGCTACACCTTC.

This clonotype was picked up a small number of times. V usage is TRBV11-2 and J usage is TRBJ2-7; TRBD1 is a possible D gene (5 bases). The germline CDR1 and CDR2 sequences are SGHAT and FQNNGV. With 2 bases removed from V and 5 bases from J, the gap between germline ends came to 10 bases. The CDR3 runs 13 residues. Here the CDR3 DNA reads TGTGCCAGCAGCTTATCGTTAGGGGACGAGCAGTACTTC. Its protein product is CASSLSLGDEQYF.

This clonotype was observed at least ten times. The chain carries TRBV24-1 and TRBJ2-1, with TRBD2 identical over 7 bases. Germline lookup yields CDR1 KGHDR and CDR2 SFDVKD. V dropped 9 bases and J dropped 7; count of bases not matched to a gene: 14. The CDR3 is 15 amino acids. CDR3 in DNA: TGTGCCACCCGAGCTGGCGGGCTAGCGGTAAATGAGCAGTTCTTC. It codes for CATRAGGLAVNEQFF.

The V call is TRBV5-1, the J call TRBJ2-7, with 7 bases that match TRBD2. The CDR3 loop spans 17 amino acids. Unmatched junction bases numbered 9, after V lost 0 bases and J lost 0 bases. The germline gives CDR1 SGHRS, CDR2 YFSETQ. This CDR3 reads CASSLARTGGGSYEQYF. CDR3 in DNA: TGCGCCAGCAGCTTGGCTAGAACGGGCGGGGGCTCCTACGAGCAGTACTTC.

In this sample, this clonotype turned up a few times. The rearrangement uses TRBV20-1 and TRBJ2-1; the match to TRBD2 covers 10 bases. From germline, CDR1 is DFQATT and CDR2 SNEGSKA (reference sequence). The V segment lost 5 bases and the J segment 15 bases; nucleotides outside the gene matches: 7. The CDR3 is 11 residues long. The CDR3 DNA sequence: TGCAGTGCTCCTCTAGCGGGAGCTTCGTTCTTC. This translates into CSAPLAGASFF.

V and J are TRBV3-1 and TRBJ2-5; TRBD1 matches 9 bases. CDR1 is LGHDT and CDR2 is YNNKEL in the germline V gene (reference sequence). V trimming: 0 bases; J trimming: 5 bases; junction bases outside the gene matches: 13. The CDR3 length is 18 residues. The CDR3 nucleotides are TGTGCCAGCAGCCAAGATCACGGGACAGGGACGCGCCGGGAGACCCAGTACTTC. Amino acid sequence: CASSQDHGTGTRRETQYF.

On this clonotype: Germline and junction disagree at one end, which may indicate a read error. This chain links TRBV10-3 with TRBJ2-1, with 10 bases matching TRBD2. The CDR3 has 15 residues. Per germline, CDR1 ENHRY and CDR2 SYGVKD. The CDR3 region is CAISDSSGSVNGQFF. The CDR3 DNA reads TGTGCCATCAGTGACTCTAGCGGGAGTGTTAATGGGCAGTTCTTC.

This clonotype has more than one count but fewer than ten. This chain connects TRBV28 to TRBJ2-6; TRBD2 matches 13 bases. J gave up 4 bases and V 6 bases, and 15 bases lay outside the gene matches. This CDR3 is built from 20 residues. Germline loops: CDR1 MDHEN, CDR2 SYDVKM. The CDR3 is CASSHKIGTSGTGGANVLTF. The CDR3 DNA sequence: TGTGCCAGCAGCCATAAAATCGGGACTAGCGGGACTGGCGGGGCCAACGTCCTGACTTTC.

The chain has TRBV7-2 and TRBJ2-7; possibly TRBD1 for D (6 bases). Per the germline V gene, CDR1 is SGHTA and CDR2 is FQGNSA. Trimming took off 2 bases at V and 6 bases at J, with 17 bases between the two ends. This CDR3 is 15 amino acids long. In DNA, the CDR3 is TGTGCCAGCAGCTTAATACAGGGAATGATCGGCGAGCAGTACTTC. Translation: CASSLIQGMIGEQYF. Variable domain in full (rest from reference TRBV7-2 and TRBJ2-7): GAGVSQSPSNKVTEKGKDVELRCDPISGHTALYWYRQSLGQGLEFLIYFQGNSAPDKSGLPSDRFSAERTGGSVSTLTIQRTQQEDSAVYLCASSLIQGMIGEQYFGPGTRLTVT.

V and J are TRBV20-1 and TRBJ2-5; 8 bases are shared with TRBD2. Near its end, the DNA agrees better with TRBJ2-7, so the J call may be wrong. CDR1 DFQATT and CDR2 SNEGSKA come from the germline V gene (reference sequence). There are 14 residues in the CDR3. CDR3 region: CSAPPRAGVYEQYF. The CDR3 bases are TGCAGTGCTCCTCCCAGAGCGGGGGTCTACGAGCAGTACTTC.

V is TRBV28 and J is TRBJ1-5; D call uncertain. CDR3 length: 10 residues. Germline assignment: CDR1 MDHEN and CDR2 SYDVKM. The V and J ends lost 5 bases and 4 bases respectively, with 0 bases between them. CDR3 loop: CASSNQPQHF. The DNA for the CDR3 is TGTGCCAGCAGTAATCAGCCCCAGCATTTT.

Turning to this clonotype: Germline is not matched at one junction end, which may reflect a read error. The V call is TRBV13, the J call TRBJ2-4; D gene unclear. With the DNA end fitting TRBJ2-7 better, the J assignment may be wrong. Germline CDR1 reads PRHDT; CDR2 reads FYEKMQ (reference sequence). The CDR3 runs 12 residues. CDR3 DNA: TGTGTCAGCAGCACGAGCTCCTACGAGCAGTACTTC. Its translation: CVSSTSSYEQYF.

Here the CDR3 DNA reads TGTGCCTGGAAAGTGGGGTCGGGGAGCACTGAAGCTTTCTTT. Translated: CAWKVGSGSTEAFF. This sequence joins TRBV30 and TRBJ1-1; no clear D. Germline values: CDR1 GTSNPN, CDR2 SVGIG (reference sequence). The CDR3 runs 14 residues. V shed 4 bases and J shed 4 bases, with 16 bases lying between them.

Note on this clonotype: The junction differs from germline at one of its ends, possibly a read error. The CDR3 loop reads CAGSVTSGGAGETQYF. CDR3 coding DNA: TGTGCCGGCAGCGTAACTAGCGGGGGGGCAGGGGAGACCCAGTACTTC. The V gene is TRBV9, the J gene TRBJ2-5, with TRBD2 matching over 13 bases. Germline V gene data show CDR1 as SGDLS and CDR2 as YYNGEE. CDR3 length: 16 amino acids. The whole variable domain, remainder taken from reference TRBV9 and TRBJ2-5, is DSGVTQTPKHLITATGQRVTLRCSPRSGDLSVYWYQQSLDQGLQFLIQYYNGEERAKGNILERFSAQQFPDLHSELNLSSLELGDSALYFCAGSVTSGGAGETQYFGPGTRLLVL.

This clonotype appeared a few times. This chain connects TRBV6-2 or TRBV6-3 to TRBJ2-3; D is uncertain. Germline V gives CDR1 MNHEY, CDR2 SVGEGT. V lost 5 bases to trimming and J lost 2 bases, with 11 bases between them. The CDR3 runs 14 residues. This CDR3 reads CASSHLLPTDTQYF. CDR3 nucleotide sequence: TGTGCCAGCAGTCACCTCCTTCCCACAGATACGCAGTATTTT.

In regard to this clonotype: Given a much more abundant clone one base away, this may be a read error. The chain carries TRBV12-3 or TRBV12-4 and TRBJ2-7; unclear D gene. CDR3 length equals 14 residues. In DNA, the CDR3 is TGTGCCTGCAGAGTCTTGGGTCGCTCCTACGAGCAGTACTTC. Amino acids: CACRVLGRSYEQYF.

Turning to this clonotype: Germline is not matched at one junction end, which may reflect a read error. CDR3 sequence reads: CSVDNVAYGCTF. CDR3 in DNA: TGCAGCGTTGATAATGTGGCCTATGGCTGCACCTTC. This sequence joins TRBV29-1 and TRBJ1-2; D uncertain. Germline lookup yields CDR1 SQVTM and CDR2 ANQGSEA. CDR3 length: 12 amino acids. Complete variable domain (other parts from reference TRBV29-1 and TRBJ1-2): SAVISQKPSRDICQRGTSLTIQCQVDSQVTMMFWYRQQPGQSLTLIATANQGSEATYESGFVIDKFPISRPNLTFSTLTVSNMSPEDSSIYLCSVDNVAYGCTFGSGTRLTVV.

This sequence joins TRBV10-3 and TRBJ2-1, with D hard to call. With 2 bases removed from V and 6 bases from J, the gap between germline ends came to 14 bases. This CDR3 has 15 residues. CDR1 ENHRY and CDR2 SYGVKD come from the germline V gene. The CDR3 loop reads CAISEEGNIFNEQFF. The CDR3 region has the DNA TGTGCCATCAGTGAGGAAGGAAACATATTCAATGAGCAGTTCTTC.

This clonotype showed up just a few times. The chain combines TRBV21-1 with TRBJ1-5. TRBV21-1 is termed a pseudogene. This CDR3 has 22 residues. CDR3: CASSKPVARQNIAPTSNQPQHF. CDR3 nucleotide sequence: TGTGCCAGCAGCAAACCGGTTGCGCGGCAGAATATAGCCCCTACTAGCAATCAGCCCCAGCATTTT.

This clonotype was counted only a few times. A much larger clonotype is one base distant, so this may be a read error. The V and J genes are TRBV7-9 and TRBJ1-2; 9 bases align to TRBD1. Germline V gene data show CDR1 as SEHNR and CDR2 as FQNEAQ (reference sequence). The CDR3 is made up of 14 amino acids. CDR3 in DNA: TGTGCCAGCAGCTTTGCTACAGGGGGCTCTGGCCACACCTTC. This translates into CASSFATGGSGHTF.

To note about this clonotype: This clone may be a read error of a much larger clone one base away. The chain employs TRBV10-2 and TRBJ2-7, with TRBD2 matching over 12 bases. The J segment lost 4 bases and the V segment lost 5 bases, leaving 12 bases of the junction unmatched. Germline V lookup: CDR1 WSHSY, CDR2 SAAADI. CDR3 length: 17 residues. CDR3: CASSPPRLAGDRYEQYF. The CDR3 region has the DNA TGCGCCAGCAGTCCCCCTCGACTAGCGGGGGATCGATACGAGCAGTACTTC.